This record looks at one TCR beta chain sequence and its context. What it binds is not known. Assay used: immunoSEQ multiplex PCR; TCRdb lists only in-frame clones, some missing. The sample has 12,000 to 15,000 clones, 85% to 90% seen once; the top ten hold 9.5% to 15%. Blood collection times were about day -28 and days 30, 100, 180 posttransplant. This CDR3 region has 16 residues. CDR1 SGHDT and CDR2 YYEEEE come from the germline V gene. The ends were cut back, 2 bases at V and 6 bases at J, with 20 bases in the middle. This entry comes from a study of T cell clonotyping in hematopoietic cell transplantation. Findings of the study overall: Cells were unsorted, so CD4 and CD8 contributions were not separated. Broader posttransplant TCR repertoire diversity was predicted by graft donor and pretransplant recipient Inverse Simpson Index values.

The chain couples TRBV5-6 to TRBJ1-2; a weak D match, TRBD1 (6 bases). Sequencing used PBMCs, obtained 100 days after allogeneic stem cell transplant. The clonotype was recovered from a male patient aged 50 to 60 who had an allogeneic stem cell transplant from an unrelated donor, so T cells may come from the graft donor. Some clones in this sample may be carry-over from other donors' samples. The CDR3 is CASSFGWGGSWNGYTF. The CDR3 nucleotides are TGTGCCAGCAGCTTCGGCTGGGGGGGCTCGTGGAATGGCTACACCTTC.